The 11 T cell receptor beta chains below come from one sample, sequenced in a study of response to subunit inactivated influenza vaccine. TCRdb analysed the RT-PCR reads with MiXCR anew, one entry per CDR3 protein. The data contain under 200,000 distinct CDR3 sequences, over 8.5% of them singletons. Material: CD8+ T cells sorted from PBMCs, obtained less than 30 months after vaccination. The receptors were gathered from a man between 50 and 75 years old who received an inactivated influenza vaccine.

The rearrangement links TRBV4-1 to TRBJ2-1, with 8 bases matching TRBD2. V dropped 4 bases and J dropped 8; count of bases not matched to a gene: 13. The CDR3 has 16 residues. Germline V lookup: CDR1 MGHRA, CDR2 YSYEKL. The DNA for the CDR3 is TGCGCCAGCAGCCTAAGCGGACGAGCGGGGGTCGATGAGCAGTTCTTC. Its protein is CASSLSGRAGVDEQFF.

The J gene is TRBJ2-1, the V gene TRBV7-6; D is unclear. The V gene lost 5 bases and the J gene lost 6 bases, with 8 bases spanning the gap. CDR3 length equals 12 residues. Germline-derived CDR1 and CDR2 are SGHVS and FNYEAQ. CDR3 bases: TGTGCCAGCAGCCGTCTTTTCAATGAGCAGTTCTTC. Protein sequence: CASSRLFNEQFF.

In its sample, this clonotype was seen a few times. V is TRBV6-2 or TRBV6-3 and J is TRBJ2-7; TRBD1 matches at 10 bases. V shed 4 bases and J 1 base; nucleotides not matched to a gene: 7. Germline V gene lookup returns CDR1 MNHEY and CDR2 SVGEGT. CDR3 length equals 16 residues. The CDR3 region is CASSLTGTGASYEQYF. CDR3 nucleotide sequence: TGTGCCAGCAGTTTAACCGGGACAGGGGCTTCCTACGAGCAGTACTTC.

This chain links TRBV12-3 or TRBV12-4 with TRBJ1-1; 7 bases fit TRBD1. The ends lost 6 bases at V and 3 bases at J; junction bases unmatched: 7. The CDR3 sequence is 14 residues long. This CDR3 is CASSQRDSYTEAFF. The CDR3 nucleotides read TGTGCCAGCAGCCAAAGGGACAGTTACACTGAAGCTTTCTTT.

CDR3 in DNA: TGTGCCAGCAGTCGGGCGGCGAACACTGAAGCTTTCTTT. This translates into CASSRAANTEAFF. This sequence joins TRBV6-6 and TRBJ1-1; D ambiguous. The CDR3 has 13 amino acids. Germline CDR1 is MNHNY and CDR2 is SVGAGI (reference sequence). With 5 bases removed from V and 1 base from J, the gap between germline ends came to 8 bases.

This chain connects TRBV24-1 to TRBJ2-1; D assignment may be TRBD1 or TRBD2 (6 bases each). Germline V gives CDR1 KGHDR, CDR2 SFDVKD. The germline V and J ends were trimmed by 5 bases and 9 bases, with 10 bases remaining between them. This CDR3 has 12 amino acids. CDR3 in amino acids: CATSAGAVEQFF. As DNA, the CDR3 is TGTGCCACCAGTGCGGGGGCGGTTGAGCAGTTCTTC.

This sequence joins TRBV5-1 and TRBJ2-7; the D is unclear. Trimming stripped 1 base from V and 3 bases from J, with 14 bases between. Germline CDR1 is SGHRS and CDR2 is YFSETQ. The CDR3 is 15 amino acids. The CDR3 sequence: CASSLTDSIFYEQYF. CDR3 nucleotides: TGCGCCAGCAGCTTGACAGACTCAATTTTCTACGAGCAGTACTTC.

J is TRBJ2-7 and V is TRBV4-2, with D perhaps given as TRBD1 or TRBD2 (5 bases each). V was shortened by 0 bases and J by 2 bases, with 17 bases between the two germline ends. This CDR3 spans 17 amino acids. CDR1 is LGHNA, CDR2 YNFKEQ, per germline. CDR3 residues: CASSQDVGRMGTYEQYF. The CDR3, as DNA: TGTGCCAGCAGCCAAGATGTGGGACGAATGGGGACCTACGAGCAGTACTTC.

This clonotype was counted between two and nine times. CDR3 protein: CAIRENTGELFF. The DNA for the CDR3 is TGTGCCATCAGGGAAAACACCGGGGAGCTGTTTTTT. The chain is built from TRBV10-3 and TRBJ2-2; D gene ambiguous. This CDR3 has 12 amino acids. Germline V gene lookup returns CDR1 ENHRY and CDR2 SYGVKD. V lost 6 bases, J lost 2 bases, and 4 bases lay in between.

This clonotype was seen many times. The chain links TRBV7-2 to TRBJ2-5; 9 bases align to TRBD2. Germline CDR1 is SGHTA and CDR2 is FQGNSA. The junction had 4 bases not matched to a gene; V was cut back by 1 base and J by 4 bases. This CDR3 spans 15 amino acids. Written as DNA, the CDR3 is TGTGCCAGCAGCTTAGTCGCGGGGGGGAGAGAGACCCAGTACTTC. Its translation is CASSLVAGGRETQYF.

This clonotype was seen only a few times. The J gene is TRBJ1-1, the V gene TRBV5-1, with D unresolved. Trimming removed 4 bases from V and 3 bases from J, with 19 bases in between. The CDR3 has 16 amino acids. The germline CDR1 and CDR2 sequences are SGHRS and YFSETQ. The CDR3: CASSPDSGPRYTEAFF. The CDR3 coding sequence is TGCGCCAGCAGCCCCGATTCCGGTCCACGTTACACTGAAGCTTTCTTT.